This entry lists 26 T cell receptor beta chains sequenced from one sample in a study of T cell changes during pregnancy in multiple sclerosis. Sequencing was performed with immunoSEQ multiplex PCR; in TCRdb, only in-frame clones are kept and a portion is missing. The table records about 39,000 clones, 90% to 95% of them present only once. Source: CD4+ T cells from peripheral blood mononuclear cells, taken after pregnancy. These TCRs come from a female donor with multiple sclerosis, enrolled in a pregnancy study.

The J gene is TRBJ2-7, the V gene TRBV15; maybe TRBD2 (7 bases). The CDR3 contains 14 residues. Germline CDR1 LNHNV, CDR2 YYDKDF (reference sequence). The V gene lost 3 bases and the J gene lost 4 bases, with 13 bases spanning the gap. CDR3 residues: CATSSAGAFYEQYF. In nucleotides, the CDR3 is TGTGCCACCAGCAGCGCGGGGGCCTTTTACGAGCAGTACTTC. The entire variable domain, with the rest obtained from reference TRBV15 and TRBJ2-7, is as follows: DAMVIQNPRYQVTQFGKPVTLSCSQTLNHNVMYWYQQKSSQAPKLLFHYYDKDFNNEADTPDNFQSRRPNTSFCFLDIRSPGLGDTAMYLCATSSAGAFYEQYFGPGTRLTVT.

The genes are TRBV5-1 and TRBJ2-2; TRBD2 matches 11 bases. Germline V gene lookup returns CDR1 SGHRS and CDR2 YFSETQ. V trimming: 4 bases; J trimming: 0 bases; junction bases outside the gene matches: 17. CDR3 length equals 21 residues. In nucleotides, the CDR3 is TGCGCCAGCAGCCGGAGGTCGGTAGCGGGGGGGAGTGCCGCGAACACCGGGGAGCTGTTTTTT. Residues: CASSRRSVAGGSAANTGELFF.

The V gene is TRBV19, the J gene TRBJ2-7, with D maybe TRBD1 (5 bases). Germline values: CDR1 LNHDA, CDR2 SQIVND (reference sequence). This CDR3 comprises 15 residues. V gave up 5 bases and J gave up 7 bases, with 21 bases separating them. The CDR3 loop is CASSPRTYGAGEQYF. Here the CDR3 DNA reads TGTGCCAGTAGTCCTCGGACCTACGGCGCAGGGGAGCAGTACTTC.

The chain uses TRBV25-1 and TRBJ2-7; 9 bases are shared with TRBD2. V lost 4 bases and J lost 0; bases outside the gene matches: 4. The CDR3 runs to 15 residues. Germline V lookup: CDR1 MGHDK, CDR2 SYGVNS. CDR3: CASSVLAGISYEQYF. The CDR3 coding sequence is TGTGCCAGCAGTGTTCTAGCGGGGATCTCCTACGAGCAGTACTTC.

The genes are TRBV2 and TRBJ2-5, with TRBD2 matching 16 bases. The CDR3 consists of 16 residues. V gave up 8 bases and J gave up 4 bases; unmatched junction bases: 7. Per germline, CDR1 SNHLY and CDR2 FYNNEI. CDR3 nucleotides: TGTGCCAGCCAGGGGACTAGCGGGGGGGCCGGAGAGACCCAGTACTTC. Translated: CASQGTSGGAGETQYF.

This chain uses TRBV10-3 with TRBJ2-3; TRBD2 agrees at 13 bases. The junction had 4 bases not matched to a gene; V was cut back by 6 bases and J by 4 bases. The CDR3 consists of 15 residues. Looked up from germline, CDR1 is ENHRY and CDR2 is SYGVKD. The CDR3 sequence: CAIRTSGGTSDTQYF. The CDR3 bases are TGTGCCATCAGGACTAGCGGGGGGACTTCAGATACGCAGTATTTT.

The V call is TRBV5-8, the J call TRBJ1-3; 8 bases are shared with TRBD1. Germline-derived CDR1 and CDR2 are SGHTS and YDEGEE. The CDR3 contains 15 residues. V shed 3 bases and J 2 bases; nucleotides not matched to a gene: 4. As DNA, the CDR3 is TGTGCCAGCAGCTCTATGGGACAGGCTGGAAACACCATATATTTT. It specifies CASSSMGQAGNTIYF.

V and J are TRBV6-1 and TRBJ2-3; 8 bases line up with TRBD2. J lost 1 base, V lost 4 bases, and 1 base had no gene match. This CDR3 has 14 residues. Germline CDR1 and CDR2: MNHNS and SASEGT. The CDR3 region has the DNA TGTGCCAGCAGTGTGACTAGCGGCACAGATACGCAGTATTTT. Protein: CASSVTSGTDTQYF.

The CDR3 spells CASKGQNSYGYTF. For the CDR3, the DNA is TGTGCCAGCAAAGGACAGAATAGCTATGGCTACACCTTC. The chain combines TRBV6-1 with TRBJ1-2, with a weak D call TRBD1 (6 bases). With 7 bases removed from V and 4 bases from J, the gap between germline ends came to 13 bases. The CDR3 totals 13 residues. Looked up from germline, CDR1 is MNHNS and CDR2 is SASEGT.

The chain carries TRBV5-4 and TRBJ1-3, with D perhaps TRBD1 (6 bases). This CDR3 contains 16 residues. Germline V gives CDR1 SGHNT, CDR2 YYREEE (reference sequence). V shed 0 bases and J shed 0 bases, with 10 bases lying between them. CDR3 DNA sequence: TGTGCCAGCAGCTTGGTGGGGGCGGACTCTGGAAACACCATATATTTT. Its protein product is CASSLVGADSGNTIYF. Supplemented by reference TRBV5-4 and TRBJ1-3, the full variable domain reads ETGVTQSPTHLIKTRGQQVTLRCSSQSGHNTVSWYQQALGQGPQFIFQYYREEENGRGNFPPRFSGLQFPNYSSELNVNALELDDSALYLCASSLVGADSGNTIYFGEGSWLTVV.

This CDR3 is CASSPAPWTGSYSNQPQHF. CDR3 DNA sequence: TGTGCCAGCAGTCCCGCCCCCTGGACAGGCTCCTATAGCAATCAGCCCCAGCATTTT. The V call is TRBV27, the J call TRBJ1-5, with TRBD1 matching over 7 bases. Trimming took 5 bases from V and 0 from J; bases not matched to a gene: 16. The germline CDR1 and CDR2 sequences are MNHEY and SMNVEV (reference sequence). The CDR3 is 19 amino acids.

The rearrangement links TRBV29-1 to TRBJ2-1; tentative D call: TRBD2 (5 bases). The CDR3 is 12 residues long. The germline V and J ends were trimmed by 6 bases and 5 bases, with 11 bases remaining between them. From germline, CDR1 is SQVTM and CDR2 ANQGSEA. CDR3 in amino acids: CSVREQHNEQFF. DNA for the CDR3: TGCAGCGTACGGGAACAGCACAATGAGCAGTTCTTC.

V gene TRBV29-1 combines with J gene TRBJ1-2; the match to TRBD1 covers 9 bases. Per germline, CDR1 SQVTM and CDR2 ANQGSEA. V was pared by 5 bases and J by 4 bases, with 11 bases of the junction left unmatched. CDR3 length: 15 amino acids. CDR3 protein: CSVHGTGSLGYGYTF. As DNA, the CDR3 is TGCAGCGTTCACGGGACAGGGAGCCTGGGCTATGGCTACACCTTC.

V is TRBV27 and J is TRBJ1-5, with 8 bases that match TRBD1. There are 14 residues in the CDR3. After removal of 5 bases from V and 4 bases from J, the junction contained 4 bases not matched to a gene. Germline CDR1 and CDR2: MNHEY and SMNVEV (reference sequence). The CDR3 loop is CASSRGQGNQPQHF. CDR3 bases: TGTGCCAGCAGTCGCGGACAGGGAAATCAGCCCCAGCATTTT.

The J gene is TRBJ2-5, the V gene TRBV27; D might be TRBD2 (5 bases). This CDR3 spans 13 amino acids. Germline CDR1 is MNHEY and CDR2 is SMNVEV (reference sequence). The ends were cut back, 6 bases at V and 7 bases at J, with 15 bases in the middle. The CDR3 DNA sequence: TGTGCCAGCAGCCCTACTAGTTTTCGGACCCAGTACTTC. This translates into CASSPTSFRTQYF.

The gene calls are TRBV11-3 and TRBJ2-1, with a tentative D call TRBD1 (5 bases). This CDR3 spans 18 amino acids. V was cut by 5 bases and J by 0 bases, with 20 bases left in between. From germline, CDR1 is SGHNT and CDR2 YENEEA. The CDR3 spells CASSNLNRWNSSYNEQFF. As DNA, the CDR3 is TGTGCCAGCAGCAACCTCAACAGGTGGAACAGCTCCTACAATGAGCAGTTCTTC.

The CDR3 region is CASSILGQGHQPQHF. Here the CDR3 DNA reads TGTGCCAGTAGTATCTTGGGGCAGGGTCATCAGCCCCAGCATTTT. The rearrangement links TRBV19 to TRBJ1-5, with TRBD1 as a possible D gene (5 bases). V shed 3 bases and J shed 5 bases, with 14 bases lying between them. The CDR3 is 15 residues long. Germline assignment: CDR1 LNHDA and CDR2 SQIVND (reference sequence).

The count of this clone is one. The V gene is TRBV11-2, the J gene TRBJ1-3; the D is unclear. Germline CDR1 is SGHAT and CDR2 is FQNNGV. Trimming took off 1 base at V and 0 bases at J, with 10 bases between the two ends. The CDR3 runs 16 residues. The CDR3 nucleotides are TGTGCCAGCAGCTTAGTTGATGGCTCCTCTGGAAACACCATATATTTT. Its protein product is CASSLVDGSSGNTIYF.

This rearrangement joins TRBV7-2 to TRBJ2-5; 10 bases match TRBD2. The CDR3 is 14 amino acids. Trimming took 5 bases from V and 5 from J; bases not matched to a gene: 5. The germline CDR1 and CDR2 sequences are SGHTA and FQGNSA. This CDR3 reads CASSTTSGDETQYF. In DNA, the CDR3 is TGTGCCAGCAGCACTACTAGCGGGGATGAGACCCAGTACTTC.

V is TRBV18 and J is TRBJ1-3; the D is unclear. CDR3 size: 13 residues. V lost 8 bases and J lost 1, with 9 bases in between. Germline CDR1 reads KGHSH; CDR2 reads LQKENI. The CDR3 spells CASGEGSGNTIYF. The CDR3 DNA reads as TGTGCCAGCGGAGAGGGTTCTGGAAACACCATATATTTT. Together with reference TRBV18 and TRBJ1-3, the CDR3 gives the full variable domain: NAGVMQNPRHLVRRRGQEARLRCSPMKGHSHVYWYRQLPEEGLKFMVYLQKENIIDESGMPKERFSAEFPKEGPSILRIQQVVRGDSAAYFCASGEGSGNTIYFGEGSWLTVV.

This sequence joins TRBV6-5 and TRBJ2-2; 10 nucleotides agree with TRBD2. The CDR3 totals 13 residues. Germline CDR1 is MNHEY and CDR2 is SVGAGI. J gave up 6 bases and V 10 bases, and 5 bases lay outside the gene matches. DNA for the CDR3: TGTGCCACCCAGCGGGGGGGCTCCGGGGAGCTGTTTTTT. Translated: CATQRGGSGELFF.

V and J are TRBV9 and TRBJ2-7, with D hard to call. Trimming removed 3 bases from V and 5 bases from J, with 12 bases in between. This CDR3 has 13 amino acids. Germline V gene lookup returns CDR1 SGDLS and CDR2 YYNGEE. This CDR3 is CASSASPGHEQYF. CDR3 coding DNA: TGTGCCAGCAGCGCCAGTCCAGGCCACGAGCAGTACTTC. Drawing the rest from reference TRBV9 and TRBJ2-7, the complete variable domain is DSGVTQTPKHLITATGQRVTLRCSPRSGDLSVYWYQQSLDQGLQFLIQYYNGEERAKGNILERFSAQQFPDLHSELNLSSLELGDSALYFCASSASPGHEQYFGPGTRLTVT.

The rearrangement uses TRBV5-4 and TRBJ1-4; D not resolved. CDR3 length: 12 residues. V gave up 7 bases and J gave up 0 bases, with 4 bases separating them. Per the germline V gene, CDR1 is SGHNT and CDR2 is YYREEE (reference sequence). The CDR3 region has the DNA TGTGCCAGCGGAGCAACTAATGAAAAACTGTTTTTT. Its translation: CASGATNEKLFF.

V gene TRBV9 combines with J gene TRBJ2-4, with 8 bases aligning to TRBD1. The CDR3 sequence is 15 residues long. Germline assignment: CDR1 SGDLS and CDR2 YYNGEE. After removal of 6 bases from V and 6 bases from J, the junction contained 11 bases not matched to a gene. CDR3 sequence: CASNPTGDAGNIQYF. The DNA for the CDR3 is TGTGCCAGCAACCCGACAGGGGATGCGGGAAACATTCAGTACTTC.

CDR3 protein: CATKRTNTEAFF. The CDR3 DNA reads as TGTGCCACCAAAAGGACAAACACTGAAGCTTTCTTT. This chain joins TRBV6-1 and TRBJ1-1; TRBD1 is a possible D gene (5 bases). The CDR3 extends over 12 amino acids. With 10 bases removed from V and 2 bases from J, the gap between germline ends came to 11 bases. CDR1 and CDR2 from the germline V gene are MNHNS and SASEGT.

Comments on this clone: An end of the junction does not agree with germline; a read error may underlie this. The chain couples TRBV7-7 to TRBJ1-4; D uncertain. The CDR3 covers 14 residues. CDR1 and CDR2 (germline): SSHAT, FNYEAQ (reference sequence). CDR3 DNA: TGTGCTAGCAGCCCCGTTGCAACTAATGAAAAACTGTTTTTT. Amino acids: CASSPVATNEKLFF.